This TCR beta chain originates from a study of T cell responses to AZD1222 COVID-19 vaccine. Study-wide results and caveats: Females made up more of the donors, who were largely white British, and clonal diversity may have come out too low. Two doses of AZD1222 preceded a rise in Spike-specific TCR breadth and depth.

After removal of 3 bases from V and 0 bases from J, the junction contained 3 bases not matched to a gene. The CDR3 has 16 residues. Germline V gives CDR1 SGHNT, CDR2 YENEEA. This clone has just one count. Antigen: not known. Some clones are missing from TCRdb's copy, which holds only in-frame ones; the method was immunoSEQ multiplex PCR. The sample yields 120,000 to 150,000 clones, approximately 94% seen once. The sample consisted of peripheral blood, taken on day 0 of AZD1222 vaccination. The rearrangement joins TRBV11-3 to TRBJ2-2; 8 bases map to TRBD2. The receptor was isolated from an adult in good health. The CDR3 nucleotides are TGTGCCAGCAGCTTTGGCGGGGGGTCGAACACCGGGGAGCTGTTTTTT. It yields the protein CASSFGGGSNTGELFF.